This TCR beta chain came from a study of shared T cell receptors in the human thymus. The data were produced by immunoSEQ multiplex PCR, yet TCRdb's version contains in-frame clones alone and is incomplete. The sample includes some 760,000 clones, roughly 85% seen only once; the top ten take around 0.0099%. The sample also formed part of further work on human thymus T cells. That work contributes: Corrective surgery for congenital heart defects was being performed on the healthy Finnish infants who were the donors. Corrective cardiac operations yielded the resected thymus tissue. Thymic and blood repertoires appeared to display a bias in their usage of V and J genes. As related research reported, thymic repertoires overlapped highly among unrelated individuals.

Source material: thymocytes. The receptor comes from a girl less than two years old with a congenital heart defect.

The CDR3 sequence: CASRYRVSSYNSPLHF. The CDR3 region has the DNA TGCGCCAGCAGATACAGGGTGAGCTCCTATAATTCACCCCTCCACTTT. The V gene is TRBV4-1, the J gene TRBJ1-6; D possibly corresponds to TRBD1 (6 bases). The CDR3 loop spans 16 amino acids. Germline values: CDR1 MGHRA, CDR2 YSYEKL. V was shortened by 6 bases and J by 0 bases, with 12 bases between the two germline ends.